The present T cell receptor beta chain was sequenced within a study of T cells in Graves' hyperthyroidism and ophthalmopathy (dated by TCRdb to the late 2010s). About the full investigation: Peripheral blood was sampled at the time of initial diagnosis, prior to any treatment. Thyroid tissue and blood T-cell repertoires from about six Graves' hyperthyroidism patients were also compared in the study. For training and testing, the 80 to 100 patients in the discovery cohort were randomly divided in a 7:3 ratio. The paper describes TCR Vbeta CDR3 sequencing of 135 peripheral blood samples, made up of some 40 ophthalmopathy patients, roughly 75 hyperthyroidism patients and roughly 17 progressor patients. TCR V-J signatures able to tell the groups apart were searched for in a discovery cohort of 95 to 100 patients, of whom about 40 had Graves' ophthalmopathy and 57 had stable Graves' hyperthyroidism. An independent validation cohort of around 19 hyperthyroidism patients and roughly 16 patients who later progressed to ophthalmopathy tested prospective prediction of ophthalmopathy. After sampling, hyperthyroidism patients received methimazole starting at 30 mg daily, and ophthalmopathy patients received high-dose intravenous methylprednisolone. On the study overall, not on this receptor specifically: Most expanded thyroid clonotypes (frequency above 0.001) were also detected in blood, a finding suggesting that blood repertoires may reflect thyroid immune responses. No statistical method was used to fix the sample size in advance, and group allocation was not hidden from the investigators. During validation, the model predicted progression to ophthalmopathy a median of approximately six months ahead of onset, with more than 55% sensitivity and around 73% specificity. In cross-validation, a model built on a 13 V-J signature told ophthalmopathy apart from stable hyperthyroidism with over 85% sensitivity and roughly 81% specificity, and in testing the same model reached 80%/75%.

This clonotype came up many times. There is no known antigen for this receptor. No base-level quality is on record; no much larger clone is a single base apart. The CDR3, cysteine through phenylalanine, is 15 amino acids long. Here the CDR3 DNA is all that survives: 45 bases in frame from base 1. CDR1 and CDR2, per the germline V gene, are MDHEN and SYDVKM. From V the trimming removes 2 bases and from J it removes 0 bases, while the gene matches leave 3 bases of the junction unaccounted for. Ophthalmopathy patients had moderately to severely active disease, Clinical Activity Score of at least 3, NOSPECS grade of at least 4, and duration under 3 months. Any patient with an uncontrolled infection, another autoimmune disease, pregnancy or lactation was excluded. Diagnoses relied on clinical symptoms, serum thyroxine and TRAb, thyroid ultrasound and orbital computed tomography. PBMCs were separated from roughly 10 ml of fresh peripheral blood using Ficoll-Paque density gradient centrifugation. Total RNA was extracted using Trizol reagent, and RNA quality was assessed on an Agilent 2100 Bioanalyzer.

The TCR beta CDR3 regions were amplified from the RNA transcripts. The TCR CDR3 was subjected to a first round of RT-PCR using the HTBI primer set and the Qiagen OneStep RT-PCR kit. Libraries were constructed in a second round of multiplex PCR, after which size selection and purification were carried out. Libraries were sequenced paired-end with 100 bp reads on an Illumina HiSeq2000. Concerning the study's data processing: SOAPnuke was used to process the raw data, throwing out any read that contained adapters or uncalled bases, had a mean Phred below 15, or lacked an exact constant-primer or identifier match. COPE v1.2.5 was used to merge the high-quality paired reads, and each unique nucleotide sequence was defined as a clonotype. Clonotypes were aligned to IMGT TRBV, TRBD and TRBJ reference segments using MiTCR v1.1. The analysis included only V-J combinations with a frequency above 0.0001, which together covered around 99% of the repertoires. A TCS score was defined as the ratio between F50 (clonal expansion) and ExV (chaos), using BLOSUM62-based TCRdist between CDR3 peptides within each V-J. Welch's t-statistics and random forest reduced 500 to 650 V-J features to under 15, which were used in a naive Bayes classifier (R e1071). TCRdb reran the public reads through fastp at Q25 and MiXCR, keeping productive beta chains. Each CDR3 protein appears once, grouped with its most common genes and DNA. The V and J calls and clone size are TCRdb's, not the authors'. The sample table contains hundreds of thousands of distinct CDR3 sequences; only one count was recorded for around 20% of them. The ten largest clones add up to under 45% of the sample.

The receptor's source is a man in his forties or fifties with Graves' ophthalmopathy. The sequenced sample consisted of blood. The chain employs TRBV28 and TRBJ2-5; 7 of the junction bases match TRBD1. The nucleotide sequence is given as TGTGCCAGCAGTTTACCCGGGACAGACCAAGAGACCCAGTACTTC. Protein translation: CASSLPGTDQETQYF.